The sequence of this T cell receptor beta chain was determined in a study of blood T cell repertoires in COVID-19. The assay was immunoSEQ multiplex PCR, and TCRdb's table has in-frame clones only and misses some. The sample shows about 380,000 clones, about 90% of them seen only once. CDR3 size: 15 residues. CDR1 SEHNR and CDR2 FQNEAQ come from the germline V gene (reference sequence). V shed 8 bases and J shed 0 bases, with 16 bases lying between them. The clonotype comes from a woman aged 25 to 39 who had recovered from COVID-19. The J gene is TRBJ1-1, the V gene TRBV7-9; possible D gene TRBD1, 6 bases. The sequencing sample was made of PBMCs or T cells enriched from blood (not recorded which). In nucleotides, the CDR3 is TGTGCCAGCGACCCTTATGCAGGGGTGAACACTGAAGCTTTCTTT. It codes for CASDPYAGVNTEAFF.